A selection of T cell receptor beta chains follows, all from one sample in a study of cytomegalovirus exposure and HLA in healthy donors. Using immunoSEQ multiplex PCR, the repertoire was profiled, and TCRdb retains in-frame clones only, with some absent. The sample includes 220,000 or so clones, approximately 78% of them seen just once. What was sequenced was PBMCs. All receptors come from a male donor in good health and CMV-seronegative. The CDR3 runs from the conserved cysteine through the conserved F or W. D genes are given only for firm matches. Some rows mark clone size as missing; the rest say once, few, many or name a class of expanded clone.

j_call clone_size d_call v_call cdr3_nt cdr3_aa
TRBJ1-3 . TRBD1 TRBV28 TGTGCCAGCAGTTTATCCGGGACAGGGGGAAACACCATATATTTT CASSLSGTGGNTIYF
TRBJ2-1 few . TRBV7-3 TGTGCCAGCAGCTTATACGGACACTCCTACAATGAGCAGTTCTTC CASSLYGHSYNEQFF
TRBJ2-1 . . TRBV7-2 TGTGCCAGCAGCTTAGTTTTTCAGGGGTCCTACAATGAGCAGTTCTTC CASSLVFQGSYNEQFF
TRBJ2-7 . TRBD1 TRBV30 TGTGCCTGGAGTGCCTCGGGACAGACTGAGCAGTACTTC CAWSASGQTEQYF
TRBJ2-1 . TRBD2 TRBV5-1 TGCGCCAGCAGCGGTAAAGGACTAGCGGGAAACAATGAGCAGTTCTTC CASSGKGLAGNNEQFF
TRBJ2-7 few . TRBV5-1 TGCGCCAGCAGCTTGATAGTTGCCCCCTACGAGCAGTACTTC CASSLIVAPYEQYF
TRBJ2-7 . . TRBV10-3 TGTGCCATCCAGGGCGTGGGCGAGCAGTACTTC CAIQGVGEQYF
TRBJ1-2 . . TRBV2 TGTGCCAGCAGTGAAATGCGGCCAGCTAACTATGGCTACACCTTC CASSEMRPANYGYTF
TRBJ1-1 . . TRBV10-3 TGTGCCATCAGAGGGAACGGGGACACTGAAGCTTTCTTT CAIRGNGDTEAFF
TRBJ2-7 . . TRBV4-1 TGCGCCAGCAGCCAATTACAGGGAAAGGTCCGAGAGCAGTACTTC CASSQLQGKVREQYF
TRBJ1-2 . . TRBV5-1 TGCGCCAGCACACGGGGGGTTGCCAACTATGGCTACACCTTC CASTRGVANYGYTF
TRBJ2-1 . TRBD2 TRBV7-3 TGTGCCAGCAGCTTAGGGGTGGGCGAAAGCGGGAGCTCCTACAATGAGCAGTTCTTC CASSLGVGESGSSYNEQFF
TRBJ1-4 . TRBD1 TRBV18 TGTGCCAGCTCACAGGGGACAGGTGACGAAAAACTGTTTTTT CASSQGTGDEKLFF
TRBJ2-3 . . TRBV10-3 TGTGCCACCCTATCAGGGCCTAGCACAGATACGCAGTATTTT CATLSGPSTDTQYF
TRBJ2-2 . . TRBV7-9 TGTGCCAGCAGCTTAGTTGGAGGGATCAACACCGGGGAGCTGTTTTTT CASSLVGGINTGELFF
TRBJ2-7 . . TRBV25-1 TGTGCCAGCAGTGACCCTCAGACTACGACGGGGGAGCAGTACTTC CASSDPQTTTGEQYF
TRBJ2-7 once TRBD1 TRBV5-1 TGCGCCAGCAGCTTGCAAGGACAGGGCTACGAGCAGTACTTC CASSLQGQGYEQYF
TRBJ2-1 . TRBD1 TRBV27 TGTGCCAGCAGTCCACCCTCGGGACAGAGCTCCTACAATGAGCAGTTCTTC CASSPPSGQSSYNEQFF
TRBJ2-2 few TRBD1 TRBV7-3 TGTGCCAGCAGCCGAGGACAGGGAGTGTACACCGGGGAGCTGTTTTTT CASSRGQGVYTGELFF
TRBJ1-6 few . TRBV11-2 TGTGCCAGCAGCTCCCGGACAAGGGATAATTCACCCCTCCACTTT CASSSRTRDNSPLHF
TRBJ2-5 . . TRBV5-1 TGCGCCAGCAGCTTCGGCCCAGCAGGCGAAGAGACCCAGTACTTC CASSFGPAGEETQYF
TRBJ1-3 . . TRBV6-5 TGTGCCAGCAGCCTAGGTTACTCTGGAAACACCATATATTTT CASSLGYSGNTIYF